The T cell receptor (beta chain) under discussion was sequenced for a study of T cell changes during pregnancy in multiple sclerosis. The V gene lost 6 bases and the J gene lost 7 bases, with 13 bases spanning the gap. The CDR3 length is 12 residues. The V gene's germline CDR1 is MNHNS and CDR2 SASEGT. Measured with immunoSEQ multiplex PCR; TCRdb has only the in-frame clones, and not every one. The table records approximately 49,000 clones, over 75% of them present only once. The clonotype comes from a female donor with multiple sclerosis, enrolled in a pregnancy study. Source: CD4+ T cells from peripheral blood mononuclear cells, taken in the second trimester of pregnancy. The gene calls are TRBV6-1 and TRBJ2-7; possibly TRBD2 for D (5 bases). The CDR3 loop reads CASRDYIGEQYF. The CDR3 nucleotides are TGTGCCAGCAGAGACTACATCGGAGAGCAGTACTTC.